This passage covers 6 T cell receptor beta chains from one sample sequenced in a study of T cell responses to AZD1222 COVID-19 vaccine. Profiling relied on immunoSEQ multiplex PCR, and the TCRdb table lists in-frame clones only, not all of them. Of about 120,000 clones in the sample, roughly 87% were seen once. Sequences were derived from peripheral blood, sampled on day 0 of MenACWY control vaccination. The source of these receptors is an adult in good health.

CDR3 bases: TGTGCCAGCAGTTTTCCCAGGACTAATCAGCCCCAGCATTTT. It specifies CASSFPRTNQPQHF. V usage is TRBV28 and J usage is TRBJ1-5; D unresolved. V gave up 3 bases and J gave up 4 bases, with 10 bases separating them. CDR1 is MDHEN, CDR2 SYDVKM, per germline. The CDR3 loop spans 14 amino acids.

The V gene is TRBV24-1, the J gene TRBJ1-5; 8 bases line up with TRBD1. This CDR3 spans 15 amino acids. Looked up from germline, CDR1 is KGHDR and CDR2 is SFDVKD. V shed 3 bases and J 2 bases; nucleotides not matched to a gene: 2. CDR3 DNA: TGTGCCACCAGTGATCAACAGGGGGGCAATCAGCCCCAGCATTTT. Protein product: CATSDQQGGNQPQHF.

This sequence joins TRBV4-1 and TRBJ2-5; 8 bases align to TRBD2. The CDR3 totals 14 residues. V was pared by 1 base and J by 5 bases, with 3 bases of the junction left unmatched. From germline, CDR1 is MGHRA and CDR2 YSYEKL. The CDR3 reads CASSQAGGAETQYF. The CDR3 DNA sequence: TGCGCCAGCAGCCAAGCGGGAGGGGCGGAGACCCAGTACTTC.

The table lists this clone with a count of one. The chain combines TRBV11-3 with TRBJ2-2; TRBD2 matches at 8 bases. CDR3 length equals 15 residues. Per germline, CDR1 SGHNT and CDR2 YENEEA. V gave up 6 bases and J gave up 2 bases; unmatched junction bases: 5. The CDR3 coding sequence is TGTGCCAGCAGACCCAGCGGGAGAAACACCGGGGAGCTGTTTTTT. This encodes CASRPSGRNTGELFF.

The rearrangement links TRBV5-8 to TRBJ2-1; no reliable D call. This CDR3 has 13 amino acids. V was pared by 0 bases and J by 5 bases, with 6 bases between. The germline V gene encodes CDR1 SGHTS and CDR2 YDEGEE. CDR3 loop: CASSLVNNNEQFF. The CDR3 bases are TGTGCCAGCAGCTTGGTCAACAACAATGAGCAGTTCTTC.

The CDR3 DNA reads TGTGCCAGCAGTTTAGGGTCACGATCACCCCTCCACTTT. Amino acids: CASSLGSRSPLHF. V is TRBV12-3 or TRBV12-4 and J is TRBJ1-6; the D is unclear. The CDR3 is 13 amino acids. Trimming shortened V by 1 base and J by 10 bases, and 8 bases separated the two germline ends.